This TCR beta chain was obtained from a study of T cells after yellow fever vaccination (dated by TCRdb to between 2019 and 2020). For the wider study: The SMART-Seq v4 Ultra Low Input RNA kit was used to prepare libraries from fractions with low cell numbers. To follow T-cell clones before and after both primary and booster YFV17D yellow fever vaccination, bulk TCR alpha and beta repertoires underwent longitudinal sequencing. Blood was drawn at multiple timepoints before and after primary and secondary immunization, with bulk PBMC replicates and cell subsets isolated. Two healthy male donors, one aged 18 to 30 and one aged 30 to 40 years, made up the cohort.

TCR cDNA was synthesized by 5'RACE template switching, through which a universal primer site and unique molecular identifiers were introduced. cDNA synthesis was primed from both the TCR alpha and TCR beta constant segments. Libraries were amplified in two PCR steps, with sample barcodes and sequencing adapters added in the second step. Sequencing of the libraries was done on either Illumina HiSeq 2500 (2x100 bp) or NovaSeq (2x150 bp). In the authors' own workflow: MIGEC handled demultiplexing of reads and collapsing into UMI consensus sequences, while MiXCR performed V(D)J alignment. Clonotypes responding to the vaccine were identified with edgeR on replicate PBMC samples, with the criteria of FDR below 0.01 and a log2 fold change above 5 up to day 15. Each bulk clonotype received a CD4 or CD8 identity based on whether the sequenced CD4 or CD8 repertoire contained that clonotype at higher abundance. TCRdb applied fastp at Q25 and MiXCR to the public reads, then kept only in-frame beta chains. Merged by CDR3 protein, the rows form single entries marked with the most common genes and DNA. Clone size and V and J calls follow TCRdb, not the original study. The sample table records 300,000 to 450,000 distinct CDR3 sequences; about 6.2% of these occur just once. 15% of the sample goes to the ten largest clones.

V ends up 2 bases short and J 14 bases short, with an unmatched junction base count of 6. In the germline V gene, CDR1 corresponds to WSHSY and CDR2 to SAAADI. There are 12 amino acids in the CDR3, from cysteine to phenylalanine inclusive. Only the CDR3 region is kept as DNA, spanning 36 bases read in frame from base 1. This clonotype appeared many times. Its specific antigen is unknown. Base qualities were left out, and no much larger clone turns up one base away. Sample treatment or condition, as interpreted from the label and publication: live attenuated yellow fever vaccine strain. Two biological replicates of bulk PBMCs were collected at each blood-draw timepoint. PBMCs were isolated from peripheral blood using a standard Ficoll-Paque protocol. RNA was extracted with TriZol from bulk PBMCs, CD4 and CD8 fractions, and dextramer-positive and dextramer-negative fractions. What the research found in general, with its limitations: After the booster, most clones that had expanded after primary vaccination were detected again (approximately 96% of CD4 and 88% of CD8), suggesting broad maintenance of memory. Because only a couple of donors were included in the study, the extent to which the findings can be generalized is limited. Because abundant contaminating clonotypes from the bulk population could be contained in FACS-sorted repertoires, computational filtering was required. Compared with the primary T-cell response, the secondary T-cell response was weaker but faster, peaking on day 5 rather than day 15. A small share of clonotypes was detected in both CD4 and CD8 compartments, with the overlap likely arising from convergent recombination.

The sample consisted of PBMCs, taken 5 days after the yellow fever booster vaccination. The rearrangement joined TRBV10-2 to TRBJ2-1, with 7 middle bases fitting TRBD2. The receptor was derived from a young man who received the YFV17D yellow fever vaccine. The DNA sequence reads TGCGCCAGCAGTGAGCCCAGCGGGAAGGAGTTCTTC. It specifies CASSEPSGKEFF.